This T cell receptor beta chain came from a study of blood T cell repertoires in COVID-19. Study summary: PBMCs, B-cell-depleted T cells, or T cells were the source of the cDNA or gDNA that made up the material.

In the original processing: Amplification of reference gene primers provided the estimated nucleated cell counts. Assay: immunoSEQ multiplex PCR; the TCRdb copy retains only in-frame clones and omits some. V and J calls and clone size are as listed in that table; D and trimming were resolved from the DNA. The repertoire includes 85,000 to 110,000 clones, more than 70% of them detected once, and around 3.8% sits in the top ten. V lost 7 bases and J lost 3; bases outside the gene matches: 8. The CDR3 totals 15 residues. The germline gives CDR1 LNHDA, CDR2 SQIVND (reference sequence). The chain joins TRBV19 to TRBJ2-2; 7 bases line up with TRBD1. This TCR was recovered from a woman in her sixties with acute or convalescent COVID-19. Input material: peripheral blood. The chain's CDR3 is CASKMAGGYTGELFF. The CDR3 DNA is TGTGCCAGTAAAATGGCAGGGGGATACACCGGGGAGCTGTTTTTT.